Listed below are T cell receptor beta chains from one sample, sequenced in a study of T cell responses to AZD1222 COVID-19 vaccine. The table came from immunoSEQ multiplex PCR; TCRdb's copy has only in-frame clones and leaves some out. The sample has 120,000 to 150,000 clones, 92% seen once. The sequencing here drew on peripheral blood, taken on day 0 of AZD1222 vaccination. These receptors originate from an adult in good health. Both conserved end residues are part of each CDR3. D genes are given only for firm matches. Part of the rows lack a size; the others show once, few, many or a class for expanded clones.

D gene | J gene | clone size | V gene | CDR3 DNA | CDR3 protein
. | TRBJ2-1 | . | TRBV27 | TGTGCCAGCAGTTTATCGGACGGAACTTACAATGAGCAGTTCTTC | CASSLSDGTYNEQFF
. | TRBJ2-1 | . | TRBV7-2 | TGTGCCAGCAGCGCCTCCGGGATCCACAATGAGCAGTTCTTC | CASSASGIHNEQFF
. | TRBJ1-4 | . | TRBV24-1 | TGTGCCACCAGTGATTTGCCGGCCTTACCAGCTAATGAAAAACTGTTTTTT | CATSDLPALPANEKLFF
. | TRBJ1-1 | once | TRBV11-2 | TGTGCCAGCAGCTTAGCCCTTACGAACACTGAAGCTTTCTTT | CASSLALTNTEAFF
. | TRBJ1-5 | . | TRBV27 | TGTGCCAGCAGTTATAGGAGAAATCAGCCCCAGCATTTT | CASSYRRNQPQHF
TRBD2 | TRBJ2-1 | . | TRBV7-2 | TGTGCCAGCAGCCCCGTTGGGCGGGAGCTGTCCTACAATGAGCAGTTCTTC | CASSPVGRELSYNEQFF
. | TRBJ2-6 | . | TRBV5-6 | TGTGCCAGCAGCCCTCTTGGTAATAGGGGGGCCAACGTCCTGACTTTC | CASSPLGNRGANVLTF
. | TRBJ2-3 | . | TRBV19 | TGTGCCAGTATCCGCACAGATACGCAGTATTTT | CASIRTDTQYF
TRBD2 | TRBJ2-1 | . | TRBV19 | TGTGCCAGTAGACTAGCGGGGGGCTCCAATGAGCAGTTCTTC | CASRLAGGSNEQFF
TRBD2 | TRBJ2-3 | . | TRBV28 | TGTGCCAGCAGTTCGCATCTAGCGGGTTACAGCACAGATACGCAGTATTTT | CASSSHLAGYSTDTQYF
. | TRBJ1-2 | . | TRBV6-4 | TGTGCCAGCAGTAGAGAAAGTGCTAACTATGGCTACACCTTC | CASSRESANYGYTF
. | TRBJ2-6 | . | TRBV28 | TGTGCCACTGACGGGGCGCCTGGGGCCAACGTCCTGACTTTC | CATDGAPGANVLTF
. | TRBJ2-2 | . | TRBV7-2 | TGTGCCAGCAGCTTAGACACCTCGAACACCGGGGAGCTGTTTTTT | CASSLDTSNTGELFF
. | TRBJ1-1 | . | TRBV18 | TGTGCCAGCTCACCACGCGCAGTAAACACTGAAGCTTTCTTT | CASSPRAVNTEAFF
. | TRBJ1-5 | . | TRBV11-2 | TGTGCCAGCAGCTTAGGACTGGACAATCAGCCCCAGCATTTT | CASSLGLDNQPQHF
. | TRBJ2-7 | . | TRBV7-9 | TGTGCCAGCAGCCTCGTGTACGAGCAGTACTTC | CASSLVYEQYF
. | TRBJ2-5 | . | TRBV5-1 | TGCGCCAGCAGCTTGGGACGACTTGAAGAGACCCAGTACTTC | CASSLGRLEETQYF
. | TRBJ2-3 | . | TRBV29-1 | TGCAGCGTTGTCCCACAGGGAAAAACCACAGGTACGCAGTATTTT | CSVVPQGKTTGTQYF
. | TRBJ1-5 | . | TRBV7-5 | TGTGTCATTAGGGGCAGAATTTTCTATAGCAATCAGCCCCAGCATTTT | CVIRGRIFYSNQPQHF
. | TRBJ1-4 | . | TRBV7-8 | TGTGCCAGCAGCTTAGAAGGCCAGGGACGAAAACTGTTTTTT | CASSLEGQGRKLFF
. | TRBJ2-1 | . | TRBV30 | TGTGCCTGGAGGTTGTCGGGAGGACAGAATGAGCAGTTCTTC | CAWRLSGGQNEQFF
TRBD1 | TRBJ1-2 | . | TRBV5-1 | TGCGCCAGCAGCTTGGAGGCAGGGGGAATAAATGGCTACACCTTC | CASSLEAGGINGYTF